The rows below give T cell receptor beta chains drawn from one sample of a study of T cells in Graves' hyperthyroidism and ophthalmopathy. From the multiplex PCR reads, TCRdb called clonotypes with MiXCR, one entry per CDR3 protein. Of about 480,000 distinct CDR3 sequences listed, over 13% are singletons. The sample was blood. The receptors derive from a woman between 18 and 30 years old with Graves' hyperthyroidism. Each CDR3 is given with its conserved first and last residue. The order of the fields is CDR3 length, V gene, J gene, CDR3 protein.

18	TRBV27	TRBJ1-3	CASSLKRAGEHSGNTIYF
13	TRBV7-9	TRBJ1-1	CASSLEAETEAFF
14	TRBV12-3/TRBV12-4	TRBJ2-3	CASSLKGPTDTQYF
15	TRBV12-3/TRBV12-4	TRBJ1-3	CASSLLGRQGNTIYF
15	TRBV12-3/TRBV12-4	TRBJ2-1	CASIPSGTPHNEQFF
15	TRBV5-1	TRBJ2-3	CASSLSGSKADTQYF
15	TRBV27	TRBJ1-4	CASRARTGANEKLFF
14	TRBV12-3/TRBV12-4	TRBJ1-1	CASTPGRVYTEAFF
15	TRBV4-1	TRBJ1-2	CASSHPVGSRGGYTF
12	TRBV27	TRBJ1-4	CASSSAGEKLFF
14	TRBV11-3	TRBJ2-7	CASSWGQGAYEQYF
13	TRBV7-3	TRBJ2-2	CASSFLGAGELFF
13	TRBV24-1	TRBJ1-1	CATSDSGYTEAFF
17	TRBV7-3	TRBJ2-2	CASSLRRTGGGGGELFF
15	TRBV2	TRBJ2-4	CASTETAIAKNIQYF
12	TRBV6-2/TRBV6-3	TRBJ1-1	CASYNAATEAFF
15	TRBV18	TRBJ1-6	CASSPGAAPDSPLHF
14	TRBV6-5	TRBJ1-6	CASSYQPVGSPLHF
16	TRBV12-5	TRBJ2-1	CASGLSTGPALNEQFF
13	TRBV5-8	TRBJ2-1	CASSLARNNEQFF
15	TRBV24-1	TRBJ2-2	CATSDGLDFTGELFF
15	TRBV2	TRBJ1-5	CASSEETGYNQPQHF
14	TRBV20-1	TRBJ2-7	CSARVSQGAGEQYF
16	TRBV9	TRBJ2-2	CASSVGEQGNTGELFF
17	TRBV30	TRBJ1-5	CAWSVQGWAIAGQPQHF
15	TRBV24-1	TRBJ1-5	CATSDLLGKDQPQHF
14	TRBV20-1	TRBJ1-1	CSAPSTGKYTEAFF
15	TRBV29-1	TRBJ2-4	CSGQLAGAAKNIQYF
13	TRBV24-1	TRBJ2-1	CATSDPSYNEQFF
15	TRBV10-3	TRBJ2-2	CAISGLSWGTGELFF
16	TRBV30	TRBJ1-5	CAWSVWGMSSNQPQHF
13	TRBV6-1	TRBJ2-4	CATALDYKNIQYF
13	TRBV27	TRBJ2-3	CASSLTRRDTQYF
16	TRBV27	TRBJ2-7	CASSFTSGRASYEQYF
14	TRBV6-1	TRBJ2-1	CASRLASPRNEQFF
13	TRBV29-1	TRBJ1-5	CSVESGQNQPQHF
16	TRBV28	TRBJ2-6	CASRPLLGSGANVLTF
12	TRBV28	TRBJ1-2	CASKQSRDGYTF
16	TRBV20-1	TRBJ2-3	CSARERWEGPRDTQYF
15	TRBV30	TRBJ2-1	CAWASGTSDYNEQFF
13	TRBV27	TRBJ2-3	CASSIRGTDTQYF
14	TRBV27	TRBJ2-1	CASSPRGRYNEQFF
16	TRBV19	TRBJ1-2	CASTWTGKRGGYGYTF
15	TRBV12-3/TRBV12-4	TRBJ2-7	CASSRGTSGIGEQYF
13	TRBV6-2/TRBV6-3	TRBJ1-2	CASSPPPSYGYTF
14	TRBV5-1	TRBJ2-5	CASGRTGAPGTQYF
17	TRBV12-3/TRBV12-4	TRBJ2-1	CASSRGTSGFSYNEQFF
15	TRBV2	TRBJ2-2	CASSEMETGTGELFF
15	TRBV19	TRBJ1-5	CASSRTESLGVPQHF
15	TRBV7-9	TRBJ2-3	CASSWGQGITDTQYF
14	TRBV19	TRBJ2-1	CASANQGAYNEQFF
16	TRBV3-1	TRBJ1-1	CASSQIPGQGNTEAFF
12	TRBV30	TRBJ2-1	CAWGLRGEEQFF
15	TRBV10-3	TRBJ1-6	CAISESLEWYSPLHF
13	TRBV2	TRBJ1-2	CASSERGLDGYTF